What follows are 10 T cell receptor beta chains derived from one specimen sequenced in a study of blood T cell repertoires in COVID-19. Generated by immunoSEQ multiplex PCR, the TCRdb table keeps only in-frame clones and is missing some. The top ten clones hold 1% to 1.5% of a sample with some 400,000 clones, roughly 86% of them seen once. Material: PBMCs or T cells enriched from blood (not recorded which). The receptors shown here come from a man aged 30 to 39 who had recovered from COVID-19.

The chain carries TRBV12-5 and TRBJ2-7, with 7 bases lining up with TRBD1. This CDR3 has 14 residues. V lost 5 bases and J lost 5; bases outside the gene matches: 9. Germline CDR1 reads LGHNT; CDR2 reads FRNRAP. The CDR3 loop reads CASGPQTGTHEQYF. CDR3 DNA sequence: TGTGCTAGTGGTCCTCAGACAGGGACCCACGAGCAGTACTTC.

This clone appeared a single time. This chain connects TRBV5-1 to TRBJ2-6, with 9 positions matching TRBD1. CDR1 is SGHRS and CDR2 is YFSETQ in the germline V gene. V was clipped by 3 bases and J by 0 bases; unmatched bases: 1. This CDR3 is 16 amino acids long. The DNA of the CDR3 is TGCGCCAGCAGCTCGACAGGGGGCTCTGGGGCCAACGTCCTGACTTTC. Translation gives CASSSTGGSGANVLTF.

The rearrangement joins TRBV28 to TRBJ2-2; 14 positions agree with TRBD2. The germline gives CDR1 MDHEN, CDR2 SYDVKM. The CDR3 covers 15 residues. J was trimmed by 0 bases and V by 11 bases; bases with no gene match: 2. CDR3 DNA sequence: TGTGCCTCGACTAGCGGGGGGGCGAACACCGGGGAGCTGTTTTTT. Protein sequence: CASTSGGANTGELFF.

This sequence joins TRBV11-2 and TRBJ1-2; D is ambiguous. This CDR3 region has 12 residues. CDR1 and CDR2 from the germline V gene are SGHAT and FQNNGV. V was trimmed by 3 bases and J by 4 bases, leaving 6 bases between them. In DNA, the CDR3 is TGTGCCAGCAGCTTTCCCGGCTATGGCTACACCTTC. It yields the protein CASSFPGYGYTF. The whole variable domain, filled in from reference TRBV11-2 and TRBJ1-2, reads EAGVAQSPRYKIIEKRQSVAFWCNPISGHATLYWYQQILGQGPKLLIQFQNNGVVDDSQLPKDRFSAERLKGVDSTLKIQPAKLEDSAVYLCASSFPGYGYTFGSGTRLTVV.

The chain joins TRBV9 to TRBJ1-3; D is perhaps TRBD1 (5 bases). Germline CDR1 and CDR2: SGDLS and YYNGEE. Between the trimmed V and J ends, which lost 3 bases and 0 bases, there was a span of 7 bases. The CDR3 runs 14 residues. In DNA, the CDR3 is TGTGCCAGCAGCGCGGGGGTCTCTGGAAACACCATATATTTT. It translates to CASSAGVSGNTIYF. The full variable domain, with the rest looked up from reference TRBV9 and TRBJ1-3, is DSGVTQTPKHLITATGQRVTLRCSPRSGDLSVYWYQQSLDQGLQFLIQYYNGEERAKGNILERFSAQQFPDLHSELNLSSLELGDSALYFCASSAGVSGNTIYFGEGSWLTVV.

This clone was observed a few times. Written as DNA, the CDR3 is TGTGCCAGCAGTGAAATTCGTGGCAGGGATGAGCCCCAGCATTTT. Protein: CASSEIRGRDEPQHF. This chain links TRBV2 with TRBJ1-5; possible D gene TRBD1, 5 bases. Trimming pared 2 bases from V and 8 bases from J, leaving 16 bases between. The CDR3 is 15 residues long. Germline V lookup: CDR1 SNHLY, CDR2 FYNNEI.

This clone came up a few times. The J gene is TRBJ2-2, the V gene TRBV11-2, with 7 bases fitting TRBD2. After removal of 8 bases from V and 4 bases from J, the junction contained 13 bases not matched to a gene. Germline CDR1 SGHAT, CDR2 FQNNGV. The CDR3 loop spans 16 amino acids. The CDR3 reads CASSPGGLPSTGELFF. The CDR3 nucleotides read TGTGCCAGCTCCCCGGGGGGACTGCCATCCACCGGGGAGCTGTTTTTT.

J is TRBJ1-4 and V is TRBV7-9; TRBD1 matches 9 bases. This CDR3 is built from 12 residues. The germline gives CDR1 SEHNR, CDR2 FQNEAQ (reference sequence). Trimming cost V 5 bases and J 16 bases; bases outside gene matches: 8. The DNA for the CDR3 is TGTGCCAGCAGCCCGGACAGGGGAAATGAGTTTTTT. It is translated as CASSPDRGNEFF.

The chain uses TRBV10-3 and TRBJ1-6, with a weak D call TRBD1 (5 bases). Deletions cut 10 bases from V and 9 bases from J, with 19 bases between. Germline CDR1 ENHRY, CDR2 SYGVKD. The CDR3 is 14 amino acids. CDR3 sequence reads: CATRDRQGSSPLHF. The CDR3 DNA follows: TGTGCCACCCGCGACCGGCAGGGTTCTTCACCCCTCCACTTT.

CDR3 sequence: CASRGQGNYNEQFF. The CDR3 DNA reads TGTGCCAGTAGAGGACAGGGGAACTACAATGAGCAGTTCTTC. V usage is TRBV19 and J usage is TRBJ2-1, with 9 positions matching TRBD1. J was trimmed by 3 bases and V by 6 bases; bases with no gene match: 3. Germline V gene sequence: CDR1 LNHDA, CDR2 SQIVND (reference sequence). CDR3 length: 14 residues.